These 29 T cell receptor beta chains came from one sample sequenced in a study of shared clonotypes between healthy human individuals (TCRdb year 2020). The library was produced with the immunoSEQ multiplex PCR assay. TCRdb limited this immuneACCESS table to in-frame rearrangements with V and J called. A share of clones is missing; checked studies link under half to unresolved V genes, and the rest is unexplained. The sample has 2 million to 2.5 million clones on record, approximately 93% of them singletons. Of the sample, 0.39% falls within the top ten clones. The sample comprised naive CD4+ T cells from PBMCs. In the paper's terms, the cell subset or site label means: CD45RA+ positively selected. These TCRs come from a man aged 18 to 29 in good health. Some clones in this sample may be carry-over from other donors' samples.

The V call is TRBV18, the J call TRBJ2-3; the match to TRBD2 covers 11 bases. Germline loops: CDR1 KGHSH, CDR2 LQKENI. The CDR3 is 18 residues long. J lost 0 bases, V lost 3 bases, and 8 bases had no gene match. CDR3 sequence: CASSPRTSGFSSTDTQYF. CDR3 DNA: TGTGCCAGCTCACCCCGGACTAGCGGGTTTTCTAGCACAGATACGCAGTATTTT.

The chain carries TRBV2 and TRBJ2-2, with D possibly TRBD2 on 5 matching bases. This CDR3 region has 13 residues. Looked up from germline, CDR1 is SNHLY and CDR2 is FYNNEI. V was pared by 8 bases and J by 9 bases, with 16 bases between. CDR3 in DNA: TGTGCCAGCTCTACGTCGAGGGTCCGGGAGCTGTTTTTT. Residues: CASSTSRVRELFF.

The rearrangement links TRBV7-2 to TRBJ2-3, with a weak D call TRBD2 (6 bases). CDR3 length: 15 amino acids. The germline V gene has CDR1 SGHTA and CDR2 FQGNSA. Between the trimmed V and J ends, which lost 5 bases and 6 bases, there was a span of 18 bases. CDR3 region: CASSRERVGVDTQYF. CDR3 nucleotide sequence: TGTGCCAGCAGCCGCGAGCGGGTTGGGGTCGATACGCAGTATTTT.

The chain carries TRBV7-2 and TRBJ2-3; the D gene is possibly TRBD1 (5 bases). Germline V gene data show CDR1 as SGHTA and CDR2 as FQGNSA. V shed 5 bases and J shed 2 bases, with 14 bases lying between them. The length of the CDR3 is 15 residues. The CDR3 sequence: CASSPRETNTDTQYF. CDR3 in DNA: TGTGCCAGCAGCCCCAGGGAAACGAACACAGATACGCAGTATTTT.

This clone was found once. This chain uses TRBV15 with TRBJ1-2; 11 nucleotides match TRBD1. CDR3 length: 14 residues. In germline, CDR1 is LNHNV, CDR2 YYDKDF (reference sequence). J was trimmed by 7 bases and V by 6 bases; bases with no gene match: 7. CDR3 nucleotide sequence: TGTGCCACCAGACCTGGACAGGGGGCTAGTGGCTACACCTTC. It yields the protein CATRPGQGASGYTF.

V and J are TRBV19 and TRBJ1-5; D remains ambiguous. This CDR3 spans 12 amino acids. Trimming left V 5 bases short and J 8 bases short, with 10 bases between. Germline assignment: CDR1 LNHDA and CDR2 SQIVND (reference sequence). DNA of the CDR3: TGTGCCAGTAGTCCAAGAGCAGAGCCCCAGCATTTT. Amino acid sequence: CASSPRAEPQHF.

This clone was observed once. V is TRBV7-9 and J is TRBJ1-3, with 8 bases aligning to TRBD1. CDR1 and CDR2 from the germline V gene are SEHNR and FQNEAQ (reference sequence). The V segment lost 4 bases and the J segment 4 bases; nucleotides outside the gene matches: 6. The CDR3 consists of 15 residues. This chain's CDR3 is CASSSPGGLGNTIYF. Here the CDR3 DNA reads TGTGCCAGCAGCTCACCAGGGGGCTTGGGAAACACCATATATTTT. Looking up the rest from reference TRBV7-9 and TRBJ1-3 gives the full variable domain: DTGVSQNPRHKITKRGQNVTFRCDPISEHNRLYWYRQTLGQGPEFLTYFQNEAQLEKSRLLSDRFSAERPKGSFSTLEIQRTEQGDSAMYLCASSSPGGLGNTIYFGEGSWLTVV.

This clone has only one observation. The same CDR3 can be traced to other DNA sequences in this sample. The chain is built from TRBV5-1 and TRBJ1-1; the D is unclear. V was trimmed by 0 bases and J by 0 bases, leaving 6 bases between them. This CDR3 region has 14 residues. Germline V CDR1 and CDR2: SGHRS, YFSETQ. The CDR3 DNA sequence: TGCGCCAGCAGCTTGGGGGGAGTGAACACTGAAGCTTTCTTT. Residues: CASSLGGVNTEAFF.

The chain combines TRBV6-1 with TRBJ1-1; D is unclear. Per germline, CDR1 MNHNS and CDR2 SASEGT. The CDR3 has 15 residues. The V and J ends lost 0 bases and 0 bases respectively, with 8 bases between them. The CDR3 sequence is CASSEAGYLNTEAFF. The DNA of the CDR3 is TGTGCCAGCAGTGAAGCCGGGTACCTGAACACTGAAGCTTTCTTT.

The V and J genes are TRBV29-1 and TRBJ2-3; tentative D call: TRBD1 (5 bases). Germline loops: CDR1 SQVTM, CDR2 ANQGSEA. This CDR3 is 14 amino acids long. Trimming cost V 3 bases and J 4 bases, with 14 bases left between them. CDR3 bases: TGCAGCGTTGATACCCCCAGGGCCGCAGATACGCAGTATTTT. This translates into CSVDTPRAADTQYF.

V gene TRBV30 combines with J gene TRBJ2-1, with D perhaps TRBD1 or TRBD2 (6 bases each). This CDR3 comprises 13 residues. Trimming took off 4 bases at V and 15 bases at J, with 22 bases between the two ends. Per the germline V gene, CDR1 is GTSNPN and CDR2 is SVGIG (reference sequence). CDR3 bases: TGTGCCTGGACCCCCGGAGGGGGACTCCGAATGTTCTTC. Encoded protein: CAWTPGGGLRMFF.

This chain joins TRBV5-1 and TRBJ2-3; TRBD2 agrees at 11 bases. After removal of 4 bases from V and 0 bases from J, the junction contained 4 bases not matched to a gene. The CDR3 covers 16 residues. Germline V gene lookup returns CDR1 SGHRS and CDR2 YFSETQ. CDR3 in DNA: TGCGCCAGCAGCGAAGGACTAGCGGGTAGCACAGATACGCAGTATTTT. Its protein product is CASSEGLAGSTDTQYF.

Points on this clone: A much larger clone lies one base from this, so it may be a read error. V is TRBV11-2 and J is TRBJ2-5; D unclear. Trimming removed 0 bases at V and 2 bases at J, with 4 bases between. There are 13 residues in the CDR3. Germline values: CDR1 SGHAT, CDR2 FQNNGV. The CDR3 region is CASSLERQETQYF. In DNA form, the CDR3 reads TGTGCCAGCAGCTTAGAAAGACAAGAGACCCAGTACTTC.

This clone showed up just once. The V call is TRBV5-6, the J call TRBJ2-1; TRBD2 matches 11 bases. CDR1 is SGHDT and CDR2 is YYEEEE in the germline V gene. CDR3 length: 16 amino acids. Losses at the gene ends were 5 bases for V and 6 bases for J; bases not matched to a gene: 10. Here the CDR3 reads CASRSRRLAGPNEQFF. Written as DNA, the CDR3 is TGTGCCAGCAGGTCCCGGAGACTAGCGGGACCCAATGAGCAGTTCTTC.

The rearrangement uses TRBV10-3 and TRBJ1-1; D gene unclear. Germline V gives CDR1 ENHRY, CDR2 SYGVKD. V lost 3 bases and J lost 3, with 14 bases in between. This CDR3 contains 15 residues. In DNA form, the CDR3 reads TGTGCCATCAGTGACCGGCCTGGGTTGGACACTGAAGCTTTCTTT. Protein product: CAISDRPGLDTEAFF.

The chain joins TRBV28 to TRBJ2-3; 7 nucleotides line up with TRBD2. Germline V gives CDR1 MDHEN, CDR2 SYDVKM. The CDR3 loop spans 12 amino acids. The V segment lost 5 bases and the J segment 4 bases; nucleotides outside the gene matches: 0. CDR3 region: CASSRGADTQYF. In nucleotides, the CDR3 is TGTGCCAGCAGTCGGGGGGCAGATACGCAGTATTTT.

This chain's CDR3 is CANRPRGWSDNYGYTF. Here the CDR3 DNA reads TGTGCCAACCGACCCCGGGGGTGGTCCGATAACTATGGCTACACCTTC. The rearrangement uses TRBV28 and TRBJ1-2, with D possibly matching TRBD1 (5 bases). In germline, CDR1 is MDHEN, CDR2 SYDVKM. V was trimmed by 10 bases and J by 1 base, leaving 22 bases between them. The CDR3 has 16 amino acids.

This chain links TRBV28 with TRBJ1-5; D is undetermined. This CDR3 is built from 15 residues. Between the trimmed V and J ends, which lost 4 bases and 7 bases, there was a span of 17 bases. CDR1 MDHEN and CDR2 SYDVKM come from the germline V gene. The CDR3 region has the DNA TGTGCCAGCAGTTCTAGGCCAGGTGGGATACAGCCCCAGCATTTT. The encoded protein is CASSSRPGGIQPQHF.

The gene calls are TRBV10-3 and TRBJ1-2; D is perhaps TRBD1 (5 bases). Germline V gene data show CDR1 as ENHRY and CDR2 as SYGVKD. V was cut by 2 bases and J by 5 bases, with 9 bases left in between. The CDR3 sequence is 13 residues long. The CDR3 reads CAISETTGYGYTF. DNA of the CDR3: TGTGCCATCAGTGAGACCACAGGATATGGCTACACCTTC.

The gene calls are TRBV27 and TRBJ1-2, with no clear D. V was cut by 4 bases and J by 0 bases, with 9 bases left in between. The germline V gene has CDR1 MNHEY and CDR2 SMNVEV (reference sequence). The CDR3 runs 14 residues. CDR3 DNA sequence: TGTGCCAGCAGTTCGACACCCCCTAACTATGGCTACACCTTC. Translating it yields CASSSTPPNYGYTF.

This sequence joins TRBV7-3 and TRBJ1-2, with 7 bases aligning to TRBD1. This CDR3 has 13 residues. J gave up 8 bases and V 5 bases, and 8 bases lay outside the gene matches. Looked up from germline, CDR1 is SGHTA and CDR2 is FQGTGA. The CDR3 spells CASSRQQGTGYTF. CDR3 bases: TGTGCCAGCAGCCGACAACAGGGGACCGGCTACACCTTC.

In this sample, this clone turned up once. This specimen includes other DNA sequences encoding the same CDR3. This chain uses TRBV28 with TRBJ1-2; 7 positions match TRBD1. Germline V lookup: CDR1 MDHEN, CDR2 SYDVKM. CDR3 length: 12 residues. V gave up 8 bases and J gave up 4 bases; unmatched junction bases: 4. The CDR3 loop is CASSDRVYGYTF. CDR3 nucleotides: TGTGCCAGCTCAGACAGGGTCTATGGCTACACCTTC.

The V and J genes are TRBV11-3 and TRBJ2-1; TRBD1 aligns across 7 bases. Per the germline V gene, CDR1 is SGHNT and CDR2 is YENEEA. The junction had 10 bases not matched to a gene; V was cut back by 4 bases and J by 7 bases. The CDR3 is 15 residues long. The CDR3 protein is CASSSGQVRSNEQFF. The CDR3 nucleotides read TGTGCCAGCAGCTCCGGACAGGTAAGGTCGAATGAGCAGTTCTTC. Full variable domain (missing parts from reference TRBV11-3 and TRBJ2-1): EAGVVQSPRYKIIEKKQPVAFWCNPISGHNTLYWYLQNLGQGPELLIRYENEEAVDDSQLPKDRFSAERLKGVDSTLKIQPAELGDSAVYLCASSSGQVRSNEQFFGPGTRLTVL.

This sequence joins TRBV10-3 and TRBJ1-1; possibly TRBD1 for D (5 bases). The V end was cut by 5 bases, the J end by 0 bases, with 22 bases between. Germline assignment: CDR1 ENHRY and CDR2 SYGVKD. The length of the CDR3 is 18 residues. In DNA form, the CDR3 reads TGTGCCATCAGTAGACTAGTCACAGGAGGGGCAATGAACACTGAAGCTTTCTTT. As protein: CAISRLVTGGAMNTEAFF.

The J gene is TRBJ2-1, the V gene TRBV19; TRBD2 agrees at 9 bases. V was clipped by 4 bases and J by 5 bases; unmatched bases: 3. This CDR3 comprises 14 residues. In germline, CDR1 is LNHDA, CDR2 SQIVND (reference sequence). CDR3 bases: TGTGCCAGTAGTAGGAGCGGGAGGCACAATGAGCAGTTCTTC. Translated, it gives CASSRSGRHNEQFF.

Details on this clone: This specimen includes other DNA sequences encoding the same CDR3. The CDR3 nucleotides read TGTGCCAGCTCGCCGTCGGCCTCCTACGAGCAGTACTTC. Its translation is CASSPSASYEQYF. The gene calls are TRBV18 and TRBJ2-7; no definite D call. V was pared by 6 bases and J by 0 bases, with 9 bases between. Per the germline V gene, CDR1 is KGHSH and CDR2 is LQKENI. CDR3 size: 13 residues.

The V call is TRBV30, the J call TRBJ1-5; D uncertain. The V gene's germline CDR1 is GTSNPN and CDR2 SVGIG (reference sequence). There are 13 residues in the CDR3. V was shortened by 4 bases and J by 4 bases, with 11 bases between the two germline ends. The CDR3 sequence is CAWTDSGNQPQHF. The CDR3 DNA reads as TGTGCCTGGACCGATTCCGGGAATCAGCCCCAGCATTTT. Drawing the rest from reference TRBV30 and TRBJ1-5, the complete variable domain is SQTIHQWPATLVQPVGSPLSLECTVEGTSNPNLYWYRQAAGRGLQLLFYSVGIGQISSEVPQNLSASRPQDRQFILSSKKLLLSDSGFYLCAWTDSGNQPQHFGDGTRLSIL.

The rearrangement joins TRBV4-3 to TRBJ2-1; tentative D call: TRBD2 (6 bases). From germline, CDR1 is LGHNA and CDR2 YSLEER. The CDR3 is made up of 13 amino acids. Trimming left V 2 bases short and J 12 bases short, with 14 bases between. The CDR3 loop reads CASSQREMQWQFF. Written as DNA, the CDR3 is TGCGCCAGCAGCCAACGGGAGATGCAATGGCAGTTCTTC.

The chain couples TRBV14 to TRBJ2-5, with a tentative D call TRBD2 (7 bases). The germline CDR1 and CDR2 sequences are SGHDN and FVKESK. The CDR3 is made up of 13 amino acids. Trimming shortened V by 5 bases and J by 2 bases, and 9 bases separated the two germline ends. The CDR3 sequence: CASSGGAQETQYF. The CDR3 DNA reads TGTGCCAGCAGCGGGGGGGCTCAAGAGACCCAGTACTTC.